These T cell receptor beta chains were read from a single sample in a study of human T cells and chemical hapten exposure. TCRdb processed the RACE reads anew with MiXCR; each CDR3 protein has one entry. Altogether some 380,000 distinct CDR3 sequences are present, more than 4.5% being singletons, with the ten largest covering 2% to 2.5%. The material sequenced was whole blood, taken in connection with sensitization to the hapten diphenylcyclopropenone (DPC). Every receptor here comes from a woman in her fifties or sixties with alopecia areata. Some clones in this sample may be carry-over from other donors' samples. The CDR3 runs from the conserved cysteine through the conserved F or W. D genes are given only for firm matches. Not all rows give a size; the values are once, few, many and, for expanded clones, a class.

>TRBV20-1|TRBJ2-7|TRBD1|-
CSARAIQGIGEQYF
TGCAGTGCTAGAGCTATACAGGGGATAGGCGAGCAGTACTTC
>TRBV6-1|TRBJ1-1|-|few
CASSDEVTVEAFF
TGTGCCAGCAGTGACGAGGTAACAGTTGAAGCTTTCTTT
>TRBV20-1|TRBJ1-1|-|-
CSAGAPGAEAFF
TGCAGTGCTGGGGCCCCGGGGGCTGAAGCTTTCTTT
>TRBV6-5|TRBJ2-3|-|many
CASSYSQGTDTQYF
TGTGCCAGCAGTTACTCCCAGGGGACAGATACGCAGTATTTT
>TRBV5-1|TRBJ1-2|-|many
CASSLDINYGYTF
TGCGCCAGCAGCTTGGACATTAACTATGGCTACACCTTC
>TRBV15|TRBJ1-4|-|few
CATSKTGTLNEKLFF
TGTGCCACCAGCAAAACCGGGACCCTTAATGAAAAACTGTTTTTT
>TRBV7-7|TRBJ2-7|TRBD2|-
CASSSPPSGDPYEQYF
TGTGCCAGCAGCTCTCCCCCTAGCGGGGACCCCTACGAGCAGTACTTC
>TRBV15|TRBJ2-7|-|many
CATSVDRSYEQYF
TGTGCCACCTCAGTGGACCGATCCTACGAGCAGTACTTC
>TRBV3-1|TRBJ1-5|-|many
CASSRSPYQGQPQHF
TGTGCCAGCAGCCGGTCCCCTTATCAGGGCCAGCCCCAGCATTTT
>TRBV12-3/TRBV12-4|TRBJ2-1|TRBD2|many
CASSPRTSGGWHEQFF
TGTGCCAGCAGTCCCAGGACTAGCGGGGGGTGGCATGAGCAGTTCTTC
>TRBV6-2/TRBV6-3|TRBJ1-5|-|many
CASSYDLTSGGNQPQHF
TGTGCCAGCAGTTACGATTTGACGAGTGGAGGCAATCAGCCCCAGCATTTT
>TRBV5-1|TRBJ1-1|-|many
CASSPGPPGTEAFF
TGCGCCAGCAGCCCGGGACCGCCGGGCACTGAAGCTTTCTTT
>TRBV7-9|TRBJ2-1|-|-
CASSLRYEQFF
TGTGCCAGCAGCTTACGCTATGAGCAGTTCTTC
>TRBV30|TRBJ2-7|-|few
CAWSQIRRTYEQYF
TGTGCCTGGAGTCAAATTCGGCGGACCTACGAGCAGTACTTC
>TRBV5-1|TRBJ1-1|TRBD1|many
CASSPHGTGNTEAFF
TGCGCCAGCAGCCCACACGGGACAGGGAACACTGAAGCTTTCTTT
>TRBV28|TRBJ2-3|-|few
CASIGGLGDTQYF
TGTGCCAGCATTGGCGGACTCGGAGATACGCAGTATTTT
>TRBV12-3/TRBV12-4|TRBJ2-3|TRBD1|many
CASSPGQADTQYF
TGTGCCAGCAGTCCTGGACAGGCAGATACGCAGTATTTT
>TRBV6-6|TRBJ2-1|-|-
CASSYVRDEQFF
TGTGCCAGCAGTTATGTGCGGGATGAGCAGTTCTTC
>TRBV6-2/TRBV6-3|TRBJ1-5|TRBD1|few
CASSHNPGQGLFLYQPQHF
TGTGCCAGCAGCCACAATCCGGGACAGGGGCTCTTTTTGTATCAGCCCCAGCATTTT
>TRBV18|TRBJ2-5|-|few
CASSPPGRSQETQYF
TGTGCCAGCTCACCACCGGGGAGGAGTCAAGAGACCCAGTACTTC
>TRBV7-6|TRBJ2-3|TRBD1|many
CASSATGADTQYF
TGTGCCAGCAGCGCCACAGGGGCAGATACGCAGTATTTT
>TRBV3-1|TRBJ1-1|TRBD1|-
CASSQGGQGEAFF
TGTGCCAGCAGCCAGGGGGGACAGGGGGAAGCTTTCTTT
>TRBV7-3|TRBJ1-5|-|many
CASSTGRGQPQHF
TGTGCCAGCAGTACAGGGAGAGGTCAGCCCCAGCATTTT
>TRBV9|TRBJ2-1|-|many
CASSVELVPAGAYNEQFF
TGTGCCAGCAGCGTAGAATTGGTCCCAGCGGGCGCCTACAATGAGCAGTTCTTC
>TRBV7-2|TRBJ2-3|TRBD2|many
CASSRDSGGAADTQYF
TGTGCCAGCAGCCGCGATAGCGGGGGGGCCGCAGATACGCAGTATTTT
>TRBV6-2/TRBV6-3|TRBJ1-2|-|many
CASSWGESYGYTF
TGTGCCAGCAGCTGGGGGGAGAGCTATGGCTACACCTTC
>TRBV13|TRBJ1-5|-|many
CASSGGRGNQPQHF
TGTGCCAGCAGCGGGGGACGGGGTAATCAGCCCCAGCATTTT
>TRBV9|TRBJ2-2|-|many
CASSVSGVGTGELFF
TGTGCCAGCAGCGTCTCAGGGGTCGGCACCGGGGAGCTGTTTTTT
>TRBV28|TRBJ2-7|-|few
CASSTGDPTYEQYF
TGTGCCAGCAGTACGGGGGACCCTACCTACGAGCAGTACTTC
>TRBV7-9|TRBJ2-3|-|few
CASSQRLRLADTQYF
TGTGCCAGCAGCCAAAGGCTACGGCTAGCGGATACGCAGTATTTT
>TRBV7-3|TRBJ1-1|-|few
CASSSGPEGAFF
TGTGCCAGCAGCTCCGGACCCGAAGGAGCTTTCTTT
>TRBV7-9|TRBJ1-2|TRBD1|many
CASSLETGRFDYGYTF
TGTGCCAGCAGCTTAGAGACAGGGCGGTTTGACTATGGCTACACCTTC
>TRBV7-9|TRBJ1-2|TRBD1|many
CASSLDRGIRDGYTF
TGTGCCAGCAGCTTAGACAGGGGGATTAGAGATGGCTACACCTTC
>TRBV12-3/TRBV12-4|TRBJ1-5|-|many
CASSPVGGADQPQHF
TGTGCCAGCAGTCCCGTGGGGGGAGCGGATCAGCCCCAGCATTTT
>TRBV7-9|TRBJ2-5|TRBD2|many
CASSHRPLLANQETQYF
TGTGCCAGCAGCCACCGTCCTTTACTAGCGAACCAAGAGACCCAGTACTTC
>TRBV23-1|TRBJ1-5|-|many
CASSQSREQRGNQPQHF
TGCGCCAGCAGTCAATCACGCGAACAAAGGGGCAATCAGCCCCAGCATTTT
>TRBV6-2/TRBV6-3|TRBJ2-1|TRBD2|many
CASSVRAGGESEQFF
TGTGCCAGCTCGGTCCGAGCGGGAGGGGAGAGCGAGCAGTTCTTC
>TRBV6-1|TRBJ1-5|TRBD1|-
CASSEVGTGVSNQPQHF
TGTGCCAGCAGTGAAGTCGGGACAGGGGTAAGCAATCAGCCCCAGCATTTT
>TRBV7-3|TRBJ2-1|TRBD2|-
CASSPAPTSGDNEQFF
TGTGCCAGCAGCCCCGCTCCGACTAGCGGGGACAATGAGCAGTTCTTC
>TRBV4-2|TRBJ2-3|-|many
CASSQGDSGGTDTQYF
TGTGCCAGCAGCCAAGGGGATAGTGGCGGCACAGATACGCAGTATTTT
>TRBV5-6|TRBJ1-1|TRBD1|few
CASSPTGVNTEAFF
TGTGCCAGCAGCCCGACAGGGGTTAACACTGAAGCTTTCTTT
>TRBV5-1|TRBJ2-3|-|few
CASSLGGRTLITDTQYF
TGCGCCAGCAGCTTGGGAGGCAGAACGCTCATCACAGATACGCAGTATTTT
>TRBV29-1|TRBJ2-5|TRBD2|many
CSVEARPGGLEETQYF
TGCAGCGTTGAAGCTCGTCCGGGAGGGCTGGAAGAGACCCAGTACTTC
>TRBV11-2|TRBJ2-6|TRBD1|many
CASSTRDSFSGANVLTF
TGTGCCAGCAGTACCCGGGACAGCTTCTCTGGGGCCAACGTCCTGACTTTC
>TRBV5-6|TRBJ2-3|TRBD2|few
CASSLGLAEGDTQYF
TGTGCCAGCAGCCTGGGACTAGCGGAGGGGGATACGCAGTATTTT
>TRBV6-5|TRBJ1-2|-|-
CASTFNIATYGYTF
TGTGCCAGCACCTTCAACATAGCCACCTATGGCTACACCTTC
>TRBV6-4|TRBJ2-3|-|few
CASSSLSGLQLYF
TGTGCCAGCAGTTCGCTCTCAGGACTTCAACTGTATTTT
>TRBV5-1|TRBJ2-1|TRBD2|many
CASRPMPGLADNEQFF
TGCGCCAGCAGACCGATGCCGGGACTAGCGGATAATGAGCAGTTCTTC
>TRBV7-2|TRBJ2-3|-|many
CASSFAGLSTDTQYF
TGTGCCAGCAGCTTCGCGGGCCTGAGCACAGATACGCAGTATTTT
>TRBV12-3/TRBV12-4|TRBJ1-6|TRBD1|many
CASHGQGSNSPLHF
TGTGCCAGCCACGGACAGGGGTCAAATTCACCCCTCCACTTT
>TRBV20-1|TRBJ2-3|-|many
CSGGRRTDTQYF
TGCAGTGGAGGTAGACGGACAGATACGCAGTATTTT
>TRBV2|TRBJ2-1|TRBD1|many
CASSTGDNEQFF
TGTGCCAGCAGTACAGGGGACAATGAGCAGTTCTTC
>TRBV28|TRBJ1-4|-|many
CASSRQRSDEKLFF
TGTGCCAGCAGCCGACAGAGGTCGGATGAAAAACTGTTTTTT
>TRBV7-9|TRBJ1-4|-|many
CASSSVLDEKLFF
TGTGCCAGCAGCTCCGTCTTGGATGAAAAACTGTTTTTT
>TRBV20-1|TRBJ2-3|TRBD2|-
CSASRPGGLIDTQYF
TGCAGTGCTAGTAGGCCGGGGGGATTGATAGATACGCAGTATTTT
>TRBV5-4|TRBJ2-3|-|many
CASGDHSTDTQYF
TGTGCCAGCGGGGACCACTCCACAGATACGCAGTATTTT
>TRBV2|TRBJ1-2|-|few
CASNRQITNYGYTF
TGTGCCAGCAATCGACAGATTACTAACTATGGCTACACCTTC
>TRBV20-1|TRBJ2-3|-|many
CSARGLGPDTQYF
TGCAGTGCTAGAGGGTTAGGGCCAGATACGCAGTATTTT
>TRBV20-1|TRBJ2-4|-|few
CSAEGPKNIQYF
TGCAGTGCAGAGGGACCGAAAAACATTCAGTACTTC
>TRBV20-1|TRBJ1-5|-|many
CSARAGGNSNQPQHF
TGCAGTGCTAGAGCTGGGGGGAATAGCAATCAGCCCCAGCATTTT